The 22 T cell receptor beta chains below all came from one sample that was sequenced in a study of Graves' ophthalmopathy and Graves' hyperthyroidism. Scientists amplified the TCR beta CDR3 regions from RNA transcripts. An opening RT-PCR round employed HTBI primers and preceded a second-round multiplex PCR. A single record per CDR3 protein comes from TCRdb applying MiXCR to the multiplex PCR reads. The repertoire holds hundreds of thousands of distinct CDR3 sequences, with over 40% as singletons. Source material: peripheral blood. These receptors all come from an adult man with Graves' ophthalmopathy.

The chain has TRBV7-9 and TRBJ1-4; 9 bases are a match to TRBD1. Germline V CDR1 and CDR2: SEHNR, FQNEAQ (reference sequence). Trimming cost V 5 bases and J 4 bases; bases outside gene matches: 5. The CDR3 is made up of 15 amino acids. For the CDR3, the DNA is TGTGCCAGCAGCCCGGGACAGGGTCGTAATGAAAAACTGTTTTTT. Translation gives CASSPGQGRNEKLFF.

J is TRBJ1-2 and V is TRBV12-3 or TRBV12-4; D perhaps matches TRBD1 (6 bases). V gave up 3 bases and J gave up 4 bases, with 15 bases separating them. CDR3 size: 15 residues. The CDR3 is CASSFGQSTPYGYTF. For the CDR3, the DNA is TGTGCCAGCAGTTTCGGACAGTCGACCCCCTATGGCTACACCTTC.

This clonotype was found a few times. The CDR3 region has the DNA TGCGCCAGCAGCCGGAGACAGGGGATGGGTGAAAAACTGTTTTTT. Its translation: CASSRRQGMGEKLFF. The chain recombines TRBV4-1 with TRBJ1-4; 8 nucleotides align to TRBD1. Per the germline V gene, CDR1 is MGHRA and CDR2 is YSYEKL. The CDR3 is 15 amino acids. Trimming took 4 bases from V and 7 from J; bases not matched to a gene: 8.

This chain links TRBV20-1 with TRBJ1-2; weak D call: TRBD1 (6 bases). CDR3 length: 13 residues. Germline CDR1 DFQATT, CDR2 SNEGSKA (reference sequence). Trimming took off 1 base at V and 9 bases at J, with 15 bases between the two ends. The DNA for the CDR3 is TGCAGTGCTAGAGGGCTATGGGACACGCGCTACACCTTC. This sequence encodes CSARGLWDTRYTF.

This clonotype came up once. This chain links TRBV10-3 with TRBJ1-1; D unresolved. Germline assignment: CDR1 ENHRY and CDR2 SYGVKD. There are 15 residues in the CDR3. Trimming shortened V by 8 bases and J by 3 bases, and 19 bases separated the two germline ends. The CDR3 here is CAIQELTNSDTEAFF. The CDR3 DNA reads TGTGCCATCCAGGAACTGACGAATAGTGACACTGAAGCTTTCTTT.

This clonotype was observed many times. The chain uses TRBV6-6 and TRBJ2-7, with a possible D match to TRBD2 (6 bases). The CDR3 spans 12 residues. Per germline, CDR1 MNHNY and CDR2 SVGAGI (reference sequence). V lost 8 bases and J 0 bases, leaving 8 bases between the germline ends. The CDR3 sequence: CASAGHSYEQYF. As DNA, the CDR3 is TGTGCCAGCGCGGGGCACTCCTACGAGCAGTACTTC.

This clonotype has a handful of counts. This chain joins TRBV11-2 and TRBJ1-5; 8 bases map to TRBD1. The CDR3 contains 16 residues. Germline-derived CDR1 and CDR2 are SGHAT and FQNNGV. Trimming took 2 bases from V and 4 from J; bases not matched to a gene: 7. The CDR3 region is CASSLSRTGRNQPQHF. In nucleotides, the CDR3 is TGTGCCAGCAGCTTATCTCGGACAGGGCGGAATCAGCCCCAGCATTTT.

This clonotype appeared many times. The rearrangement joins TRBV10-3 to TRBJ2-1; 9 bases agree with TRBD1. Germline V lookup: CDR1 ENHRY, CDR2 SYGVKD. The CDR3 runs to 14 residues. J was trimmed by 8 bases and V by 4 bases; bases with no gene match: 6. CDR3 DNA sequence: TGTGCCATCAGTGGAGGGACAGGGAGGGATGAGCAGTTCTTC. Encoded protein: CAISGGTGRDEQFF.

The table lists this clonotype with many counts. The chain combines TRBV7-8 with TRBJ2-7; no clear D gene. V was pared by 5 bases and J by 4 bases, with 15 bases between. The CDR3 has 14 amino acids. CDR1 is SGHVS and CDR2 is FQNEAQ in the germline V gene. DNA for the CDR3: TGTGCCAGCAGCCAAGAGGCGAGTCCTTACGAGCAGTACTTC. This translates into CASSQEASPYEQYF.

This clonotype has a count of ten or more. The V and J genes are TRBV12-3 or TRBV12-4 and TRBJ2-5, with 10 nucleotides matching TRBD1. V gave up 0 bases and J gave up 2 bases; unmatched junction bases: 3. This CDR3 contains 16 residues. In DNA form, the CDR3 reads TGTGCCAGCAGTTTAGCCGGGACAGGGGTACAAGAGACCCAGTACTTC. It specifies CASSLAGTGVQETQYF.

In its sample, this clonotype was seen a few times. The chain has TRBV6-5 and TRBJ2-7; D not certain. The CDR3 runs 15 residues. V lost 6 bases, J lost 0 bases, and 15 bases lay in between. Looked up from germline, CDR1 is MNHEY and CDR2 is SVGAGI. As DNA, the CDR3 is TGTGCCAGCAGCCGACTTGACGTGGACTCCTACGAGCAGTACTTC. It encodes CASSRLDVDSYEQYF.

In this sample, this clonotype turned up many times. The rearrangement links TRBV9 to TRBJ2-2, with TRBD1 identical over 8 bases. This CDR3 region has 14 residues. The ends lost 3 bases at V and 5 bases at J; junction bases unmatched: 3. Germline CDR1 and CDR2: SGDLS and YYNGEE. The CDR3 sequence is CASSARQGTGELFF. The DNA for the CDR3 is TGTGCCAGCAGCGCCCGACAGGGGACCGGGGAGCTGTTTTTT.

At least ten counts were recorded for this clonotype. V usage is TRBV7-2 and J usage is TRBJ1-3, with D uncertain. Germline V lookup: CDR1 SGHTA, CDR2 FQGNSA. The CDR3 has 16 amino acids. V was cut by 1 base and J by 4 bases, with 14 bases left in between. CDR3 sequence (DNA): TGTGCCAGCAGCTTAGACACTACCGGCGAAGGAAACACCATATATTTT. This translates into CASSLDTTGEGNTIYF.

This clonotype was counted at least ten times. This chain connects TRBV2 to TRBJ1-2; weak D call: TRBD1 (6 bases). This CDR3 is built from 16 residues. Germline V CDR1 and CDR2: SNHLY, FYNNEI. Trimming stripped 2 bases from V and 0 bases from J, with 13 bases between. The CDR3 DNA follows: TGTGCCAGCAGTGAATGGCTACAGGGCTCTAACTATGGCTACACCTTC. Its translation is CASSEWLQGSNYGYTF.

A note on this clonotype: A much more abundant neighbour one base away suggests this may be a read error. The CDR3 DNA is TGTGCCATCAGTTTAGTCCCCCCTTACTACACTGAAGCTTTCTTT. The encoded protein is CAISLVPPYYTEAFF. This chain links TRBV10-3 with TRBJ1-1; D gene unclear. Germline CDR1 and CDR2: ENHRY and SYGVKD. The CDR3 has 15 amino acids. The germline V and J ends were trimmed by 5 bases and 3 bases, with 16 bases remaining between them.

This clonotype was observed a few times. The chain couples TRBV10-3 to TRBJ2-5, with a weak D call TRBD2 (5 bases). The CDR3 has 13 amino acids. Trimming stripped 10 bases from V and 5 bases from J, with 17 bases between. In germline, CDR1 is ENHRY, CDR2 SYGVKD. The CDR3 nucleotides are TGTGCCAGCTCACTAGGACCAAGGGAGACCCAGTACTTC. This gives the protein CASSLGPRETQYF.

This clonotype was picked up a small number of times. Since a much larger clone is just one base distant, this may be a read error. The chain employs TRBV7-9 and TRBJ1-4, with no clear D. From germline, CDR1 is SEHNR and CDR2 FQNEAQ (reference sequence). The V and J ends lost 4 bases and 8 bases respectively, with 14 bases between them. CDR3 length equals 14 residues. The CDR3 is CASSSYGTGEKLFF. CDR3 coding DNA: TGTGCCAGCAGCTCATATGGCACGGGGGAAAAACTGTTTTTT.

This chain links TRBV10-3 with TRBJ1-2, with 7 bases aligning to TRBD1. J was trimmed by 0 bases and V by 0 bases; bases with no gene match: 7. Germline V gene lookup returns CDR1 ENHRY and CDR2 SYGVKD. The CDR3 has 17 residues. The CDR3 region is CAISESRGTEPNYGYTF. CDR3 nucleotides: TGTGCCATCAGTGAGTCTCGCGGGACAGAGCCTAACTATGGCTACACCTTC.

CDR3 residues: CASSYDGGAGQPQHF. CDR3 nucleotide sequence: TGTGCCAGCAGTTACGATGGGGGCGCGGGTCAGCCCCAGCATTTT. The rearrangement joins TRBV6-6 to TRBJ1-5; TRBD1 might be the D (6 bases). CDR1 is MNHNY, CDR2 SVGAGI, per germline (reference sequence). The CDR3 totals 15 residues. Trimming left V 2 bases short and J 6 bases short, with 14 bases between.

Points on this clonotype: This clone may be a read error of a much larger clone one base away. This chain uses TRBV2 with TRBJ2-7; TRBD2 aligns across 7 bases. V lost 3 bases and J lost 2; bases outside the gene matches: 10. Looked up from germline, CDR1 is SNHLY and CDR2 is FYNNEI. The CDR3 spans 16 residues. Written as DNA, the CDR3 is TGTGCCAGCAGTGAGCTACCTCTAGCGGCCGCCTACGAGCAGTACTTC. Translating gives CASSELPLAAAYEQYF.

This clonotype came up a few times. The rearrangement joins TRBV11-2 to TRBJ1-5, with unresolved D. The CDR3 length is 17 residues. Germline assignment: CDR1 SGHAT and CDR2 FQNNGV. The V and J ends lost 4 bases and 0 bases respectively, with 16 bases between them. For the CDR3, the DNA is TGTGCCAGCAGCTCCCCCGGTGGTCGGAATAGCAATCAGCCCCAGCATTTT. It encodes CASSSPGGRNSNQPQHF.

The chain combines TRBV7-9 with TRBJ1-1, with D unclear. The V gene's germline CDR1 is SEHNR and CDR2 FQNEAQ (reference sequence). This CDR3 contains 13 residues. The ends were cut back, 5 bases at V and 4 bases at J, with 11 bases in the middle. The CDR3 bases are TGTGCCAGCAGCCATCTCCCCGGCACTGAAGCTTTCTTT. As protein: CASSHLPGTEAFF.